This record looks at one T cell receptor beta chain sequence and its context. Its antigen is not identified. The record originates from a study of shared clonotypes between healthy human individuals. Whole-study context: Each donor's CD8 memory used one plate, CD8 naive two, each CD4 subset three. Study-wide points: The sole specimen, blood, was sampled, and tissue repertoires likely differ.

Deep-level running was used for the assay. An approximately 210 ng quantity of DNA, 25,000 to 30,000 T cell genomes, went into the sorted-subset replicate PCRs. Using immunoSEQ multiplex PCR, the repertoire was profiled, and TCRdb retains in-frame clones only, with some absent. Of about 2.3 million clones listed, around 92% are singletons. The CDR3 has 18 residues. Germline V gives CDR1 SEHNR, CDR2 FQNEAQ (reference sequence). Trimming took 6 bases from V and 0 from J; bases not matched to a gene: 9. The specimen sequenced was naive CD4+ T cells from PBMCs. Sample subset: CD45RA+ positively selected. The chain uses TRBV7-9 and TRBJ2-6; TRBD1 matches 9 bases. This TCR was recovered from a man aged 18 to 30 in good health. Some clones in this sample may be carry-over from other donors' samples. CDR3 loop: CASRQSGTGSSGANVLTF. CDR3 DNA: TGTGCCAGCAGACAATCCGGGACAGGGAGCTCTGGGGCCAACGTCCTGACTTTC.